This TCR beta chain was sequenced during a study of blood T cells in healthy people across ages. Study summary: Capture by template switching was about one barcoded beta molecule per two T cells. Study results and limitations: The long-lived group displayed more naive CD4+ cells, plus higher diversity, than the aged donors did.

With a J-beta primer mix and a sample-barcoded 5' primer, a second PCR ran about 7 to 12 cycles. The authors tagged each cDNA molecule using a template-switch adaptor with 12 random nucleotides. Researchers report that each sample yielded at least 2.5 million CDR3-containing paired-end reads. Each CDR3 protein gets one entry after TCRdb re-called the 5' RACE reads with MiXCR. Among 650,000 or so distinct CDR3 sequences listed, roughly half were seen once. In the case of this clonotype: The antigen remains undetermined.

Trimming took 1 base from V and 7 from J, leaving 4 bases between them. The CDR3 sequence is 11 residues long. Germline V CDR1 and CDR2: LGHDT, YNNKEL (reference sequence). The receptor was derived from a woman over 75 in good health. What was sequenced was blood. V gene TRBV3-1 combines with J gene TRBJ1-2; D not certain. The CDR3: CASSQGVGYTF. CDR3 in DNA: TGTGCCAGCAGCCAAGGGGTTGGCTACACCTTC.